The entry below gives a single TCR beta chain sequence along with its context. This sample was taken from a study of blood T cell repertoires in COVID-19. Study overall: The United States, Italy and Spain provided the acute and convalescent COVID-19 samples. T cells, B-cell-depleted T cells, or PBMCs supplied cDNA or gDNA.

The CDR3 runs to 14 residues. The V end was cut by 4 bases, the J end by 3 bases, with 12 bases between. Germline loops: CDR1 SNHLY, CDR2 FYNNEI. Per the original methods: Amplified reference gene primers provided the basis for estimating nucleated cell counts. The repertoire was sequenced with immunoSEQ multiplex PCR; TCRdb's copy has only in-frame clones and lacks some. That table furnishes V, J and clone size, whereas the DNA furnished D and trimming. The sample comprises around 310,000 clones, around 89% of which are singletons, and around 0.97% rests with the top ten. Sequenced sample: peripheral blood. The rearrangement links TRBV2 to TRBJ2-5, with D perhaps matching TRBD2 (5 bases). The receptor comes from a middle-aged woman with COVID-19, enrolled during active disease. The CDR3 loop is CASSAQLVKETQYF. CDR3 sequence (DNA): TGTGCCAGCAGTGCTCAACTAGTAAAAGAGACCCAGTACTTC.